This TCR beta chain was captured by sequencing in a study of T cells in Graves' hyperthyroidism and ophthalmopathy (dated by TCRdb to between 2018 and 2021). With respect to the entire study: Peripheral blood was collected at initial diagnosis, before any treatment. After sampling, hyperthyroidism patients received methimazole starting at 30 mg daily, and ophthalmopathy patients received high-dose intravenous methylprednisolone. For training and testing, the 100 or so patients in the discovery cohort were randomly divided in a 7:3 ratio. The paper describes TCR Vbeta CDR3 sequencing of around 130 peripheral blood samples, made up of about 41 ophthalmopathy patients, more than 70 hyperthyroidism patients and 17 progressor patients. In six Graves' hyperthyroidism patients, the study also compared T-cell repertoires from thyroid tissue with T-cell repertoires from blood. An independent validation cohort of 18 to 20 hyperthyroidism patients and approximately 17 patients who later progressed to ophthalmopathy tested prospective prediction of ophthalmopathy. To identify TCR V-J signatures that set the groups apart, the researchers used a discovery cohort of 100 patients, made up of roughly 45 with Graves' ophthalmopathy and 57 with stable Graves' hyperthyroidism.

TCR beta CDR3 regions were amplified from RNA transcripts. The TCR CDR3 was subjected to a first round of RT-PCR using the HTBI primer set and the Qiagen OneStep RT-PCR kit. The libraries were constructed in a second round of multiplex PCR and then size-selected and purified. Libraries were sequenced paired-end with 100 bp reads on an Illumina HiSeq2000. On the study's bioinformatics: SOAPnuke was used to process the raw data, throwing out any read that contained adapters or uncalled bases, had a mean Phred below 15, or lacked an exact constant-primer or identifier match. COPE v1.2.5 was used to merge the high-quality paired reads, and each unique nucleotide sequence was defined as a clonotype. MiTCR v1.1 was used to align the clonotypes against IMGT TRBV, TRBD and TRBJ reference segments. The analysis was restricted to V-J combinations with a frequency above 0.0001, which together covered about 99% of the repertoires. A TCS score was defined as the ratio between F50 (clonal expansion) and ExV (chaos), using BLOSUM62-based TCRdist between CDR3 peptides within each V-J. Welch's t-statistics and random forest reduced approximately 520 V-J features to roughly 13, which were used in a naive Bayes classifier (R e1071). TCRdb reprocessed the public reads (quality trimming at Q25 with fastp, clone calling with MiXCR) and kept in-frame beta chains. A single entry per CDR3 protein holds the most common genes and DNA from its merged rows. These V and J calls rely on TCRdb rather than the paper's analysis. The sample data list 300,000 to 450,000 distinct CDR3 sequences, and approximately 15% of these were observed just once. About 10% of the sample belongs to the ten largest clones.

On this clonotype itself: The antigen this receptor binds is unknown. There are no base qualities to consult, and no much larger clone falls within one base.

What the study reported, not specific to this receptor: In validation, the model predicted progression to ophthalmopathy with 65% to 71% sensitivity and roughly 75% specificity, a median of 6.5 months before onset. In cross-validation, a model built on a 13 V-J signature told ophthalmopathy apart from stable hyperthyroidism with approximately 91% sensitivity and about 81% specificity, and in testing the same model reached 80%/75%. Blood samples also contained most of the expanded thyroid clonotypes (frequency above 0.001), which suggests that blood repertoires may reflect thyroid immune responses. No statistical method was used to fix the sample size in advance, and group allocation was not hidden from the investigators.

Stable Graves' hyperthyroidism was defined as no progression to ophthalmopathy during 18 months of follow-up. The hyperthyroidism patients were between 18 and 65 years old and newly diagnosed, with a disease duration of less than 2 months. Patients with uncontrolled infections, other autoimmune diseases, pregnancy or lactation were excluded. Diagnoses were established on the basis of clinical symptoms, serum thyroxine and TRAb, thyroid ultrasound, and orbital computed tomography. Ficoll-Paque density gradient centrifugation was used to isolate PBMCs from about 9 ml of fresh peripheral blood. Total RNA was extracted using Trizol reagent, and RNA quality was assessed on an Agilent 2100 Bioanalyzer. V loses 0 bases, J loses 7 bases, and the germline ends lie 15 bases apart. Its CDR3 holds 15 amino acids, cysteine through phenylalanine. Only CDR3 DNA is held: 45 bases, read in frame from base 1. The germline V gene specifies SGDLS as CDR1 and YYNGEE as CDR2.

The specimen sequenced was blood. The sequence links TRBV9 to TRBJ2-3; the D segment cannot be called with confidence. This TCR was sampled from a woman aged 55-75 years with Graves' hyperthyroidism. The CDR3 has the sequence CASSVEVGWTHTQYF. The DNA sequence follows: TGTGCCAGCAGCGTAGAGGTGGGCTGGACGCATACGCAGTATTTT.